This T cell receptor (beta chain) was sequenced during a study of PD-1 blockade in classical Hodgkin lymphoma. Study as a whole: It was nivolumab at 3 mg/kg, given intravenously every 2 weeks, that patients received. Study results and limitations: Relapsed/refractory patients reportedly had the lowest baseline TCR diversity, below newly diagnosed patients, who were below healthy donors. There remain no defined causes for the repertoire differences, which possibly reflect disease activity or prior therapy.

Every single patient, without exception, relapsed after autologous stem cell transplantation, and brentuximab vedotin exposure varied. A note on this clone: Its antigen is currently unknown.

V was shortened by 5 bases and J by 1 base, with 11 bases between the two germline ends. The CDR3 length is 13 residues. Germline V gene sequence: CDR1 SQVTM, CDR2 ANQGSEA. Method: immunoSEQ multiplex PCR; TCRdb's copy keeps in-frame clones and lacks some. Of about 37,000 clones in the sample, 88% were seen once. This chain connects TRBV29-1 to TRBJ1-1, with D possibly matching TRBD1 (5 bases). The TCR was taken from a human donor with classical Hodgkin lymphoma. Material: peripheral blood mononuclear cells (PBMCs), obtained before the second cycle of nivolumab. CDR3 sequence reads: CSVPGPRNTEAFF. Written as DNA, the CDR3 is TGCAGCGTTCCGGGACCCAGGAACACTGAAGCTTTCTTT.